The entry below describes one T cell receptor beta chain. Its antigen is not identified. This entry belongs to a study of blood T cells in healthy people across ages. Broader study findings: A greater number of naive CD4+ cells and higher diversity distinguished long-lived donors from aged donors.

The second PCR ran roughly 6 to 11 cycles with a sample-barcoded 5' primer and J-beta primers. A 12-random-nucleotide template-switch adaptor tagged each cDNA molecule. CDR3-containing paired-end reads numbered at least 2.5 million in each sample. TCRdb reprocessed the 5' RACE reads via MiXCR and lists one record per CDR3 protein. The table has roughly 1.6 million distinct CDR3 sequences, roughly a third seen once. V was shortened by 3 bases and J by 1 base, with 15 bases between the two germline ends. CDR3 size: 15 residues. The germline gives CDR1 DFQATT, CDR2 SNEGSKA (reference sequence). The clonotype originates from a woman younger than 45 in good health. Sequencing was done on a sample of blood. The J gene is TRBJ1-2, the V gene TRBV20-1, with D unclear. The CDR3 loop is CSASGFSAVNYGYTF. CDR3 DNA: TGCAGTGCTAGCGGGTTTTCCGCCGTTAACTATGGCTACACCTTC.